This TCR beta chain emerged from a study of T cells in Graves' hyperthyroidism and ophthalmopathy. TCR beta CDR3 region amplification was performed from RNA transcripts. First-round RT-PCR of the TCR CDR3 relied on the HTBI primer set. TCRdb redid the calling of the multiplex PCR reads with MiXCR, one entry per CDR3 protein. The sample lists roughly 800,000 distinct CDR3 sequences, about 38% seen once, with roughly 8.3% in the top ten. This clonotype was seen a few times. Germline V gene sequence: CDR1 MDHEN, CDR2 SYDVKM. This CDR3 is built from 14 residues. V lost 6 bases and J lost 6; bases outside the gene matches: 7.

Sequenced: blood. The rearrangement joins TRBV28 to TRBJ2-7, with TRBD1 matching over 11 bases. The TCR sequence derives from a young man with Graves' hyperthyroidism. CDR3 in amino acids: CASRHGTGGSEQYF. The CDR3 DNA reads TGTGCCAGCAGGCACGGGACAGGGGGGAGCGAGCAGTACTTC.